The next 28 T cell receptor beta chains were all read from a single sample in a study of cytomegalovirus exposure and HLA in healthy donors. The PCR made use of 60 Vbeta and 13 Jbeta primers. The repertoire was sequenced with immunoSEQ multiplex PCR; TCRdb's copy has only in-frame clones and lacks some. The sample has some 140,000 clones, 65% to 75% seen once; the top ten hold 2.1%. Specimen: PBMCs. Every receptor here comes from a young man in good health and CMV-seronegative.

The chain recombines TRBV18 with TRBJ1-4; 9 nucleotides agree with TRBD1. V shed 2 bases, J shed 6 bases, and the junction held 13 bases outside the gene matches. The CDR3 totals 18 residues. Germline-derived CDR1 and CDR2 are KGHSH and LQKENI. The CDR3 bases are TGTGCCAGCTCACCAAATCCTTCCGGGACAGGGCCCGATGAAAAACTGTTTTTT. Residues: CASSPNPSGTGPDEKLFF.

This chain uses TRBV6-6 with TRBJ2-7; possibly TRBD1 for D (6 bases). Germline lookup yields CDR1 MNHNY and CDR2 SVGAGI (reference sequence). Trimming stripped 5 bases from V and 4 bases from J, with 15 bases between. There are 14 residues in the CDR3. The DNA for the CDR3 is TGTGCCAGCAGTAAGGTTGCAGGGGATTACGAGCAGTACTTC. This sequence encodes CASSKVAGDYEQYF.

The V call is TRBV6-1, the J call TRBJ1-5, with D possibly TRBD1 on 6 matching bases. Between the trimmed V and J ends, which lost 7 bases and 3 bases, there was a span of 10 bases. Germline CDR1 MNHNS, CDR2 SASEGT. This CDR3 has 13 residues. The CDR3 coding sequence is TGTGCCAGCACGAGGACAGACAATCAGCCCCAGCATTTT. This codes for CASTRTDNQPQHF.

Only a few counts were recorded for this clone. V usage is TRBV6-1 and J usage is TRBJ2-1; 9 bases match TRBD2. The CDR3 consists of 15 residues. J was trimmed by 4 bases and V by 7 bases; bases with no gene match: 8. Looked up from germline, CDR1 is MNHNS and CDR2 is SASEGT. The CDR3 DNA follows: TGTGCCAGCATCATACTAGCGGGTGGGTACAATGAGCAGTTCTTC. Its protein product is CASIILAGGYNEQFF.

The chain employs TRBV10-3 and TRBJ2-7, with 11 bases matching TRBD2. The CDR3 has 15 residues. The V segment lost 5 bases and the J segment 3 bases; nucleotides outside the gene matches: 6. Germline-derived CDR1 and CDR2 are ENHRY and SYGVKD. Here the CDR3 reads CAISPPGLAVYEQYF. The CDR3 bases are TGTGCCATCAGTCCACCGGGACTAGCGGTCTACGAGCAGTACTTC.

This clone showed up just a few times. The chain couples TRBV9 to TRBJ2-3; D is possibly TRBD2 (5 bases). The CDR3 contains 13 residues. Deletions cut 0 bases from V and 5 bases from J, with 7 bases between. CDR1 and CDR2 (germline): SGDLS, YYNGEE. The CDR3 loop is CASSVDRGDTQYF. The CDR3 coding sequence is TGTGCCAGCAGCGTAGACCGGGGAGATACGCAGTATTTT.

This clone was detected many times. The chain uses TRBV7-8 and TRBJ2-1; possible D gene TRBD1, 6 bases. This CDR3 region has 13 residues. Trimming left V 1 base short and J 5 bases short, with 6 bases between. Germline CDR1 and CDR2: SGHVS and FQNEAQ. The CDR3 nucleotides are TGTGCCAGCAGCTTAGGGACAGACAATGAGCAGTTCTTC. Protein: CASSLGTDNEQFF.

This chain links TRBV6-5 with TRBJ1-1; D possibly corresponds to TRBD1 (5 bases). V lost 5 bases, J lost 0 bases, and 10 bases lay in between. This CDR3 comprises 14 residues. Germline values: CDR1 MNHEY, CDR2 SVGAGI. In DNA, the CDR3 is TGTGCCAGCAGTACAGGAGGGGTGAACACTGAAGCTTTCTTT. Its protein product is CASSTGGVNTEAFF.

About this clone: Other nucleotide sequences from this sample produce the same CDR3. The rearrangement links TRBV5-4 to TRBJ2-3; 7 bases are shared with TRBD1. After removal of 2 bases from V and 0 bases from J, the junction contained 3 bases not matched to a gene. Germline V lookup: CDR1 SGHNT, CDR2 YYREEE (reference sequence). The CDR3 is 15 amino acids. The CDR3 loop is CASSFGQASTDTQYF. CDR3 sequence (DNA): TGTGCCAGCAGCTTCGGACAGGCGAGCACAGATACGCAGTATTTT.

V gene TRBV11-3 combines with J gene TRBJ2-2, with 8 bases fitting TRBD1. This CDR3 is built from 17 residues. Trimming cost V 1 base and J 4 bases; bases outside gene matches: 8. The germline CDR1 and CDR2 sequences are SGHNT and YENEEA. The CDR3 region is CASSLATDRGRTGELFF. The CDR3 DNA is TGTGCCAGCAGCTTAGCCACTGACAGGGGACGCACCGGGGAGCTGTTTTTT.

The J gene is TRBJ2-1, the V gene TRBV7-3; TRBD2 agrees at 9 bases. CDR1 and CDR2 (germline): SGHTA, FQGTGA. After removal of 5 bases from V and 5 bases from J, the junction contained 4 bases not matched to a gene. This CDR3 contains 14 residues. The CDR3 here is CASSLGTSHNEQFF. The CDR3 DNA sequence: TGTGCCAGCAGCCTGGGGACTAGCCACAATGAGCAGTTCTTC.

The J gene is TRBJ2-7, the V gene TRBV2, with 8 nucleotides matching TRBD1. Trimming at V came to 4 bases and at J to 7 bases, leaving 9 bases not matched to a gene. The CDR3 is 14 residues long. Per the germline V gene, CDR1 is SNHLY and CDR2 is FYNNEI. CDR3 nucleotides: TGTGCCAGCAGTGTGCCGGACAGGGTAGGGGAGCAGTACTTC. The encoded protein is CASSVPDRVGEQYF.

The chain has TRBV18 and TRBJ2-3; no definite D call. Trimming cost V 4 bases and J 2 bases, with 4 bases left between them. This CDR3 contains 12 residues. In germline, CDR1 is KGHSH, CDR2 LQKENI. The CDR3 spells CASSHSTDTQYF. For the CDR3, the DNA is TGTGCCAGCTCACACTCCACAGATACGCAGTATTTT.

The rearrangement joins TRBV7-2 to TRBJ2-2, with 9 bases aligning to TRBD2. The CDR3 consists of 15 residues. J gave up 7 bases and V 5 bases, and 8 bases lay outside the gene matches. CDR1 and CDR2 from the germline V gene are SGHTA and FQGNSA. CDR3 bases: TGTGCCAGCAGCCCCCGGACTAGCGCGGGCGGGGAGCTGTTTTTT. It translates to CASSPRTSAGGELFF.

This sequence joins TRBV19 and TRBJ2-7; D is unclear. Trimming stripped 5 bases from V and 2 bases from J, with 13 bases between. There are 14 residues in the CDR3. Germline values: CDR1 LNHDA, CDR2 SQIVND (reference sequence). CDR3 nucleotide sequence: TGTGCCAGTAGTCCCCGCGACACAACCTACGAGCAGTACTTC. It codes for CASSPRDTTYEQYF.

The chain combines TRBV19 with TRBJ2-6, with a tentative D call TRBD1 (5 bases). This CDR3 is built from 14 residues. V was cut by 6 bases and J by 1 base, with 7 bases left in between. The germline V gene encodes CDR1 LNHDA and CDR2 SQIVND (reference sequence). CDR3 sequence reads: CASSRQSGANVLTF. The CDR3 region has the DNA TGTGCCAGTAGCCGACAGTCTGGGGCCAACGTCCTGACTTTC.

V gene TRBV5-1 combines with J gene TRBJ2-3; 7 bases match TRBD2. Trimming at V came to 3 bases and at J to 0 bases, leaving 7 bases not matched to a gene. Germline CDR1 and CDR2: SGHRS and YFSETQ. This CDR3 has 16 residues. The CDR3 loop reads CASSSTGRGSTDTQYF. In DNA form, the CDR3 reads TGCGCCAGCAGCTCCACGGGGCGGGGGAGCACAGATACGCAGTATTTT.

The CDR3 DNA is TGTGCCAGCAGCGTAGAGGGGAACCCCTATAATTCACCCCTCCACTTT. Its protein is CASSVEGNPYNSPLHF. The chain combines TRBV9 with TRBJ1-6, with D perhaps TRBD1 (5 bases). Germline V gives CDR1 SGDLS, CDR2 YYNGEE. CDR3 size: 16 residues. Trimming pared 0 bases from V and 2 bases from J, leaving 9 bases between.

The V gene is TRBV13, the J gene TRBJ1-3; a weak D match, TRBD1 (5 bases). CDR3 length equals 15 residues. Germline assignment: CDR1 PRHDT and CDR2 FYEKMQ (reference sequence). V dropped 5 bases and J dropped 0 bases, with 11 bases sitting between them. This CDR3 reads CASSGTGSSGNTIYF. The CDR3 nucleotides are TGTGCCAGCAGCGGTACAGGAAGCTCTGGAAACACCATATATTTT. The complete variable domain, with remaining parts taken from reference TRBV13 and TRBJ1-3, reads AAGVIQSPRHLIKEKRETATLKCYPIPRHDTVYWYQQGPGQDPQFLISFYEKMQSDKGSIPDRFSAQQFSDYHSELNMSSLELGDSALYFCASSGTGSSGNTIYFGEGSWLTVV.

The CDR3 sequence: CASSFRVPTYEQYF. CDR3 bases: TGTGCCAGCAGTTTCAGGGTACCCACCTACGAGCAGTACTTC. This rearrangement joins TRBV27 to TRBJ2-7, with a tentative D call TRBD1 (5 bases). Deletions cut 3 bases from V and 2 bases from J, with 11 bases between. Germline CDR1 MNHEY, CDR2 SMNVEV (reference sequence). The CDR3 spans 14 residues.

V usage is TRBV28 and J usage is TRBJ2-1; 11 positions match TRBD1. Germline CDR1 and CDR2: MDHEN and SYDVKM. With 6 bases clipped from V and 5 bases from J, the junction kept 9 bases outside the gene matches. CDR3 length equals 16 residues. CDR3 in DNA: TGTGCCAGCAGCCAACCTAGGGGACAGGGGGACAATGAGCAGTTCTTC. Translating it yields CASSQPRGQGDNEQFF.

This clone was found once. This chain uses TRBV27 with TRBJ2-1, with a possible D match to TRBD2 (6 bases). Germline V gene data show CDR1 as MNHEY and CDR2 as SMNVEV (reference sequence). The germline V and J ends were trimmed by 6 bases and 5 bases, with 20 bases remaining between them. CDR3 length: 16 residues. CDR3 protein: CASRTFGGEVDNEQFF. The DNA of the CDR3 is TGTGCCAGCAGGACCTTTGGAGGGGAAGTCGACAATGAGCAGTTCTTC.

This clone appeared a few times. This rearrangement joins TRBV6-7 to TRBJ2-1; 10 nucleotides line up with TRBD2. TRBV6-7 is marked as an open reading frame, function uncertain. The CDR3 length is 17 residues. Trimming removed 2 bases from V and 8 bases from J; junction bases left unmatched: 12. The DNA of the CDR3 is TGTGCCAGCAGTTACCCCATTAGCGGGGGGAGAAGGTATGAGCAGTTCTTC. Its protein is CASSYPISGGRRYEQFF.

This clone was seen a handful of times. V and J are TRBV28 and TRBJ2-1; 7 nucleotides align to TRBD1. The junction had 14 bases not matched to a gene; V was cut back by 2 bases and J by 10 bases. Germline V gene data show CDR1 as MDHEN and CDR2 as SYDVKM. The CDR3 contains 16 residues. CDR3 sequence: CASSLGHPTGPVEQFF. CDR3 sequence (DNA): TGTGCCAGCAGTTTAGGGCACCCGACAGGGCCCGTCGAGCAGTTCTTC.

The J gene is TRBJ2-2, the V gene TRBV7-8, with D possibly matching TRBD1 (6 bases). The CDR3 totals 14 residues. Trimming stripped 10 bases from V and 0 bases from J, with 12 bases between. Per the germline V gene, CDR1 is SGHVS and CDR2 is FQNEAQ. This chain's CDR3 is CATIGQSNTGELFF. CDR3 sequence (DNA): TGTGCCACCATCGGACAGTCGAACACCGGGGAGCTGTTTTTT. The whole variable domain, remainder taken from reference TRBV7-8 and TRBJ2-2, is GAGVSQSPRYKVAKRGQDVALRCDPISGHVSLFWYQQALGQGPEFLTYFQNEAQLDKSGLPSDRFFAERPEGSVSTLKIQRTQQEDSAVYLCATIGQSNTGELFFGEGSRLTVL.

This clone came up a few times. The V gene is TRBV28, the J gene TRBJ2-1, with 13 nucleotides matching TRBD2. Germline CDR1 and CDR2: MDHEN and SYDVKM. J lost 7 bases, V lost 5 bases, and 8 bases had no gene match. This CDR3 has 16 residues. The CDR3 bases are TGTGCCAGCAGTATTTGGACTAGCGGGGGTAAGAATGAGCAGTTCTTC. Translated: CASSIWTSGGKNEQFF.

The chain has TRBV18 and TRBJ1-6, with no clear D. This CDR3 region has 15 residues. Trimming left V 0 bases short and J 3 bases short, with 6 bases between. The V gene's germline CDR1 is KGHSH and CDR2 LQKENI. The CDR3 loop is CASSPPSVYNSPLHF. CDR3 sequence (DNA): TGTGCCAGCTCACCACCCTCCGTCTATAATTCACCCCTCCACTTT. The variable domain in full, completed from reference TRBV18 and TRBJ1-6, reads NAGVMQNPRHLVRRRGQEARLRCSPMKGHSHVYWYRQLPEEGLKFMVYLQKENIIDESGMPKERFSAEFPKEGPSILRIQQVVRGDSAAYFCASSPPSVYNSPLHFGNGTRLTVT.

CDR3 nucleotides: TGTGCCAGAAGCTCTCAGGGGGTAGGCTCCTATAATTCACCCCTCCACTTT. It encodes CARSSQGVGSYNSPLHF. This chain joins TRBV5-3 and TRBJ1-6, with 7 nucleotides matching TRBD1. TRBV5-3 belongs to the ORF category, with a function that is uncertain. V gave up 3 bases and J gave up 0 bases; unmatched junction bases: 6. This CDR3 contains 17 residues.